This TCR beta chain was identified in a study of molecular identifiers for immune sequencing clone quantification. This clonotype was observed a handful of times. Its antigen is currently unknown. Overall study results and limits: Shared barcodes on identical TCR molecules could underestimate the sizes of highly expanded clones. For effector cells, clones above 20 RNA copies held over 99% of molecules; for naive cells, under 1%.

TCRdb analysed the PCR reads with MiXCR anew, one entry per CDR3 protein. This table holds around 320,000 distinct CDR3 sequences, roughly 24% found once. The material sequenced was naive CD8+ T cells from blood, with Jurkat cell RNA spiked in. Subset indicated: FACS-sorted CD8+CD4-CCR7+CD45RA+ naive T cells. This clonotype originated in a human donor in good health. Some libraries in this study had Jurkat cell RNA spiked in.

The CDR3 bases are TGCGCCAGCAGCCAAGCGAGGGGGTTCACTGAAGCTTTCTTT. It specifies CASSQARGFTEAFF. The chain has TRBV4-1 and TRBJ1-1; D may be TRBD1 (6 bases). With 1 base removed from V and 4 bases from J, the gap between germline ends came to 10 bases. The CDR3 is 14 amino acids. Looked up from germline, CDR1 is MGHRA and CDR2 is YSYEKL.